The rows below give T cell receptor beta chains drawn from one sample of a study of control samples from healthy donors and cancer patients. Libraries were prepared by immunoSEQ multiplex PCR; TCRdb keeps only in-frame clonotypes and omits some of them. The sample lists some 120,000 clones; 92% were seen once. Sequencing input: PBMCs. The receptors come from a man older than 75 with head and neck cancer. The CDR3 runs from the conserved cysteine through the conserved F or W. Each record gives: CDR3 length, D gene, V gene, J gene, clone size, CDR3 protein, CDR3 DNA. D genes are given only for firm matches. The listing skips clone size in some rows; elsewhere it reads once, few, many or a size class.

CDR3 length: 18; D gene: TRBD2; V gene: TRBV7-2; J gene: TRBJ2-1; clone size: -; CDR3 protein: CASSLGFSGRPSYNEQFF; CDR3 DNA: TGTGCCAGCAGCTTAGGATTTAGCGGGAGGCCCTCCTACAATGAGCAGTTCTTC
CDR3 length: 14; D gene: -; V gene: TRBV4-1; J gene: TRBJ1-2; clone size: -; CDR3 protein: CASSQEQGIYGYTF; CDR3 DNA: TGCGCCAGCAGCCAAGAGCAGGGGATATATGGCTACACCTTC
CDR3 length: 18; D gene: TRBD2; V gene: TRBV19; J gene: TRBJ2-3; clone size: -; CDR3 protein: CASTRGPSGSRGTDTQYF; CDR3 DNA: TGTGCCAGTACCCGGGGGCCTAGCGGGAGTCGGGGCACAGATACGCAGTATTTT
CDR3 length: 17; D gene: -; V gene: TRBV20-1; J gene: TRBJ1-5; clone size: -; CDR3 protein: CSASLLGDIYSNQPQHF; CDR3 DNA: TGCAGTGCTAGTCTATTAGGGGACATTTATAGCAATCAGCCCCAGCATTTT
CDR3 length: 16; D gene: TRBD2; V gene: TRBV7-9; J gene: TRBJ2-7; clone size: -; CDR3 protein: CASSLVISGSFHEQYF; CDR3 DNA: TGTGCCAGCAGCTTAGTGATTAGCGGGAGTTTCCACGAGCAGTACTTC
CDR3 length: 17; D gene: TRBD1; V gene: TRBV5-5; J gene: TRBJ2-4; clone size: -; CDR3 protein: CASSLWWAGGIENIQYF; CDR3 DNA: TGTGCCAGCAGCCTTTGGTGGGCAGGGGGCATCGAAAACATTCAGTACTTC
CDR3 length: 13; D gene: -; V gene: TRBV2; J gene: TRBJ1-2; clone size: few; CDR3 protein: CASSIRPLEGYTF; CDR3 DNA: TGTGCCAGCAGTATCCGCCCCCTGGAGGGCTACACCTTC
CDR3 length: 14; D gene: -; V gene: TRBV4-1; J gene: TRBJ1-5; clone size: -; CDR3 protein: CASSRGTDVGAQHF; CDR3 DNA: TGCGCCAGCAGCCGAGGGACCGACGTAGGAGCCCAGCATTTT
CDR3 length: 15; D gene: -; V gene: TRBV5-1; J gene: TRBJ1-1; clone size: -; CDR3 protein: CASSSGGPGVTEAFF; CDR3 DNA: TGCGCCAGCAGCTCGGGGGGGCCGGGGGTCACTGAAGCTTTCTTT
CDR3 length: 13; D gene: -; V gene: TRBV5-4; J gene: TRBJ2-7; clone size: -; CDR3 protein: CASSLGRTYEQYF; CDR3 DNA: TGTGCCAGCAGCTTGGGTAGGACCTACGAGCAGTACTTC
CDR3 length: 13; D gene: -; V gene: TRBV7-2; J gene: TRBJ1-5; clone size: -; CDR3 protein: CASSLAPDQPQHF; CDR3 DNA: TGTGCCAGCAGCTTAGCCCCGGATCAGCCCCAGCATTTT
CDR3 length: 14; D gene: -; V gene: TRBV30; J gene: TRBJ2-1; clone size: -; CDR3 protein: CAWSVGSSYNEQFF; CDR3 DNA: TGTGCCTGGAGTGTCGGCAGCTCCTACAATGAGCAGTTCTTC
CDR3 length: 15; D gene: TRBD1; V gene: TRBV18; J gene: TRBJ1-5; clone size: -; CDR3 protein: CASSPRTGSNQPQHF; CDR3 DNA: TGTGCCAGCTCTCCTAGGACAGGATCTAATCAGCCCCAGCATTTT
CDR3 length: 15; D gene: -; V gene: TRBV30; J gene: TRBJ1-5; clone size: -; CDR3 protein: CAWSSRTPGPQPQHF; CDR3 DNA: TGTGCCTGGAGTTCCAGGACCCCCGGGCCCCAGCCCCAGCATTTT
CDR3 length: 15; D gene: TRBD1; V gene: TRBV9; J gene: TRBJ1-2; clone size: -; CDR3 protein: CASSVEGQGFYGYTF; CDR3 DNA: TGTGCCAGCAGCGTGGAGGGACAGGGGTTTTATGGCTACACCTTC
CDR3 length: 14; D gene: -; V gene: TRBV5-4; J gene: TRBJ1-2; clone size: -; CDR3 protein: CASTETGRTYGYTF; CDR3 DNA: TGTGCCAGCACCGAAACCGGACGGACCTATGGCTACACCTTC
CDR3 length: 14; D gene: -; V gene: TRBV19; J gene: TRBJ2-2; clone size: once; CDR3 protein: CASSMGPNTGELFF; CDR3 DNA: TGTGCCAGTAGTATGGGACCGAACACCGGGGAGCTGTTTTTT
CDR3 length: 14; D gene: -; V gene: TRBV11-3; J gene: TRBJ2-1; clone size: -; CDR3 protein: CASSLDRGVNEQFF; CDR3 DNA: TGTGCCAGCAGCTTAGATAGGGGTGTCAATGAGCAGTTCTTC
CDR3 length: 12; D gene: TRBD1; V gene: TRBV27; J gene: TRBJ1-1; clone size: few; CDR3 protein: CASSLATGRAFF; CDR3 DNA: TGTGCCAGCAGTTTAGCGACAGGGAGGGCTTTCTTT
CDR3 length: 13; D gene: -; V gene: TRBV29-1; J gene: TRBJ1-2; clone size: -; CDR3 protein: CSVEEHSNYGYTF; CDR3 DNA: TGCAGCGTTGAAGAACACAGTAACTATGGCTACACCTTC
CDR3 length: 15; D gene: -; V gene: TRBV15; J gene: TRBJ1-2; clone size: -; CDR3 protein: CATSRGRGQIYGYTF; CDR3 DNA: TGTGCCACCAGCAGAGGGCGAGGGCAGATCTATGGCTACACCTTC
CDR3 length: 22; D gene: TRBD2; V gene: TRBV4-1; J gene: TRBJ2-3; clone size: few; CDR3 protein: CASSQDLVALAAITPSTDTQYF; CDR3 DNA: TGCGCCAGCAGCCAAGATCTGGTAGCGCTAGCGGCTATCACTCCTAGCACAGATACGCAGTATTTT
CDR3 length: 14; D gene: -; V gene: TRBV20-1; J gene: TRBJ1-1; clone size: few; CDR3 protein: CSASMPSQNTEAFF; CDR3 DNA: TGCAGTGCTAGTATGCCTTCACAGAACACTGAAGCTTTCTTT
CDR3 length: 13; D gene: -; V gene: TRBV5-1; J gene: TRBJ1-4; clone size: -; CDR3 protein: CASSLDQDEKLFF; CDR3 DNA: TGCGCCAGCAGCTTGGACCAGGATGAAAAACTGTTTTTT
CDR3 length: 15; D gene: TRBD2; V gene: TRBV7-8; J gene: TRBJ2-7; clone size: -; CDR3 protein: CASSTGLAAPYEQYF; CDR3 DNA: TGTGCCAGCAGCACCGGACTAGCGGCCCCCTACGAGCAGTACTTC
CDR3 length: 16; D gene: TRBD1; V gene: TRBV7-9; J gene: TRBJ2-7; clone size: -; CDR3 protein: CASSASTGLVVYEQYF; CDR3 DNA: TGTGCCAGCAGCGCATCGACAGGGTTGGTCGTATACGAGCAGTACTTC
CDR3 length: 13; D gene: -; V gene: TRBV12-3/TRBV12-4; J gene: TRBJ2-7; clone size: -; CDR3 protein: CASSLEGTYEQYF; CDR3 DNA: TGTGCCAGCAGTTTAGAGGGGACCTACGAGCAGTACTTC
CDR3 length: 15; D gene: -; V gene: TRBV7-2; J gene: TRBJ1-3; clone size: -; CDR3 protein: CASSRLQNSGNTIYF; CDR3 DNA: TGTGCCAGCAGCCGGCTCCAGAACTCTGGAAACACCATATATTTT
CDR3 length: 13; D gene: -; V gene: TRBV12-5; J gene: TRBJ1-1; clone size: -; CDR3 protein: CASGLQGNTEAFF; CDR3 DNA: TGTGCTAGTGGTTTACAGGGGAACACTGAAGCTTTCTTT
CDR3 length: 12; D gene: -; V gene: TRBV2; J gene: TRBJ1-1; clone size: -; CDR3 protein: CASRAIATEAFF; CDR3 DNA: TGTGCCAGCAGGGCTATAGCGACTGAAGCTTTCTTT
CDR3 length: 17; D gene: TRBD2; V gene: TRBV30; J gene: TRBJ2-5; clone size: -; CDR3 protein: CAWSVKSGLAMQETQYF; CDR3 DNA: TGTGCCTGGAGTGTTAAGAGTGGACTAGCGATGCAAGAGACCCAGTACTTC
CDR3 length: 14; D gene: TRBD1; V gene: TRBV5-1; J gene: TRBJ2-4; clone size: -; CDR3 protein: CASSWGTAIPIQYF; CDR3 DNA: TGCGCCAGCAGCTGGGGGACAGCGATCCCCATTCAGTACTTC
CDR3 length: 11; D gene: -; V gene: TRBV19; J gene: TRBJ2-7; clone size: -; CDR3 protein: CASRGSYEQYF; CDR3 DNA: TGTGCCAGCCGCGGTTCCTACGAGCAGTACTTC
CDR3 length: 18; D gene: TRBD1; V gene: TRBV24-1; J gene: TRBJ2-7; clone size: -; CDR3 protein: CATSDRPGTGFRPYEQYF; CDR3 DNA: TGTGCCACCAGTGATCGTCCCGGGACAGGGTTCCGACCCTACGAGCAGTACTTC
CDR3 length: 15; D gene: TRBD2; V gene: TRBV11-2; J gene: TRBJ2-1; clone size: -; CDR3 protein: CASSFLAGLDNEQFF; CDR3 DNA: TGTGCCAGCAGCTTCCTAGCGGGTCTAGACAATGAGCAGTTCTTC
CDR3 length: 14; D gene: TRBD1; V gene: TRBV5-4; J gene: TRBJ1-1; clone size: -; CDR3 protein: CASSSRQGATEAFF; CDR3 DNA: TGTGCCAGCAGCTCCCGACAGGGAGCCACTGAAGCTTTCTTT
CDR3 length: 14; D gene: -; V gene: TRBV27; J gene: TRBJ1-6; clone size: few; CDR3 protein: CASSSGGYNSPLHF; CDR3 DNA: TGTGCCAGCAGTTCGGGGGGCTATAATTCACCCCTCCACTTT
CDR3 length: 17; D gene: -; V gene: TRBV30; J gene: TRBJ1-2; clone size: -; CDR3 protein: CAWRGTDRGQITHGYTF; CDR3 DNA: TGTGCCTGGAGAGGAACTGACCGGGGCCAGATAACGCATGGCTACACCTTC
CDR3 length: 11; D gene: -; V gene: TRBV20-1; J gene: TRBJ1-4; clone size: -; CDR3 protein: CSAGRTEKLFF; CDR3 DNA: TGCAGTGCTGGGCGTACGGAAAAACTGTTTTTT
CDR3 length: 15; D gene: -; V gene: TRBV5-8; J gene: TRBJ2-7; clone size: -; CDR3 protein: CASRLLENLIYEQYF; CDR3 DNA: TGTGCCAGCAGGTTGTTAGAAAACCTAATCTACGAGCAGTACTTC
CDR3 length: 15; D gene: -; V gene: TRBV5-1; J gene: TRBJ2-5; clone size: -; CDR3 protein: CASSLNRRGQETQYF; CDR3 DNA: TGCGCCAGCAGCTTGAACAGGAGGGGCCAAGAGACCCAGTACTTC
CDR3 length: 13; D gene: -; V gene: TRBV6-5; J gene: TRBJ1-4; clone size: -; CDR3 protein: CASSRGANEKLFF; CDR3 DNA: TGTGCCAGCAGCCGGGGGGCTAATGAAAAACTGTTTTTT
CDR3 length: 15; D gene: TRBD1; V gene: TRBV19; J gene: TRBJ1-2; clone size: -; CDR3 protein: CASGLEGTVNYGYTF; CDR3 DNA: TGTGCCAGTGGTCTAGAGGGGACAGTCAACTATGGCTACACCTTC
CDR3 length: 13; D gene: -; V gene: TRBV6-5; J gene: TRBJ2-1; clone size: -; CDR3 protein: CASRTFAGNEQFF; CDR3 DNA: TGTGCCAGCAGGACCTTCGCGGGGAATGAGCAGTTCTTC
CDR3 length: 14; D gene: TRBD1; V gene: TRBV19; J gene: TRBJ2-7; clone size: -; CDR3 protein: CASRRQGSPYEQYF; CDR3 DNA: TGTGCCAGTAGACGACAGGGATCCCCCTACGAGCAGTACTTC
CDR3 length: 16; D gene: TRBD2; V gene: TRBV7-6; J gene: TRBJ2-1; clone size: -; CDR3 protein: CASSLEASGINNEQFF; CDR3 DNA: TGTGCCAGCAGCTTAGAGGCTAGCGGGATCAACAATGAGCAGTTCTTC
CDR3 length: 13; D gene: TRBD2; V gene: TRBV30; J gene: TRBJ2-2; clone size: -; CDR3 protein: CAWSFGRPGELFF; CDR3 DNA: TGTGCCTGGAGTTTCGGGAGGCCCGGGGAGCTGTTTTTT
CDR3 length: 16; D gene: TRBD2; V gene: TRBV6-5; J gene: TRBJ2-1; clone size: -; CDR3 protein: CASSFPGTSGENEQFF; CDR3 DNA: TGTGCCAGCAGTTTCCCCGGGACTAGCGGGGAAAATGAGCAGTTCTTC
CDR3 length: 14; D gene: TRBD2; V gene: TRBV2; J gene: TRBJ2-5; clone size: -; CDR3 protein: CASSGSGGAETQYF; CDR3 DNA: TGTGCCAGCAGTGGCAGCGGGGGGGCGGAGACCCAGTACTTC